The 19 T cell receptor beta chains in this list originate from one sample, sequenced in a study of lymphopenia after photon versus proton radiotherapy. Only in-frame clones appear in the TCRdb table, and some are missing; sequencing was by immunoSEQ multiplex PCR. The table lists over 15,000 clones, around nine tenths of them singletons. Sample: peripheral blood, taken from a patient treated with photon-based radiotherapy. The receptor source for this set is a man aged 60 to 69 with pancreatic cancer.

V and J are TRBV6-6 and TRBJ2-2; D unresolved. Per the germline V gene, CDR1 is MNHNY and CDR2 is SVGAGI (reference sequence). This CDR3 region has 16 residues. Trimming removed 3 bases at V and 2 bases at J, with 13 bases between. In nucleotides, the CDR3 is TGTGCCAGCAGTTATCGCGCGGCTCTTAACACCGGGGAGCTGTTTTTT. Translating it yields CASSYRAALNTGELFF.

The V and J genes are TRBV6-5 and TRBJ2-3; 8 positions match TRBD2. This CDR3 region has 14 residues. CDR1 is MNHEY and CDR2 is SVGAGI in the germline V gene. Germline trimming cut 6 bases from V and 1 base from J; bases unmatched to any gene: 3. Here the CDR3 reads CASRRAGGTDTQYF. CDR3 sequence (DNA): TGTGCCAGCAGGCGAGCGGGGGGCACAGATACGCAGTATTTT.

The J gene is TRBJ2-5, the V gene TRBV5-1; D perhaps matches TRBD1 (5 bases). V was clipped by 0 bases and J by 9 bases, with 15 bases between them. Germline CDR1 reads SGHRS; CDR2 reads YFSETQ. There are 14 residues in the CDR3. The CDR3 bases are TGCGCCAGCAGCTTGGATCCTGGGGTAGGGGCCCAGTACTTC. Protein sequence: CASSLDPGVGAQYF.

This rearrangement joins TRBV9 to TRBJ1-4; D may be TRBD1 (6 bases). CDR1 and CDR2 (germline): SGDLS, YYNGEE. The V and J ends lost 3 bases and 3 bases respectively, with 12 bases between them. CDR3 size: 15 residues. CDR3 sequence: CASSGTGLSNEKLFF. In DNA, the CDR3 is TGTGCCAGCAGCGGAACAGGGCTATCTAATGAAAAACTGTTTTTT.

The J gene is TRBJ2-1, the V gene TRBV2, with TRBD1 identical over 7 bases. Per germline, CDR1 SNHLY and CDR2 FYNNEI. This CDR3 has 14 residues. The V and J ends lost 8 bases and 3 bases, in that order; junction bases with no gene match: 7. CDR3 region: CASALGQIYNEQFF. DNA for the CDR3: TGTGCCAGCGCCCTGGGACAGATCTACAATGAGCAGTTCTTC.

This clone has only one observation. The chain joins TRBV11-2 to TRBJ2-7; D unresolved. Germline V CDR1 and CDR2: SGHAT, FQNNGV. The CDR3 covers 11 residues. V was clipped by 5 bases and J by 5 bases, with 7 bases between them. The CDR3 DNA follows: TGTGCCAGCAGCCTAAAAAACGAGCAGTACTTC. This gives the protein CASSLKNEQYF.

The V and J genes are TRBV5-8 and TRBJ2-1; unclear D gene. The germline gives CDR1 SGHTS, CDR2 YDEGEE. CDR3 length: 14 amino acids. Trimming took 3 bases from V and 0 from J, leaving 7 bases between them. CDR3 sequence reads: CASSYGNSYNEQFF. CDR3 in DNA: TGTGCCAGCAGCTACGGAAACTCCTACAATGAGCAGTTCTTC.

J is TRBJ2-1 and V is TRBV2; 11 nucleotides line up with TRBD2. Trimming removed 2 bases from V and 2 bases from J; junction bases left unmatched: 5. CDR1 is SNHLY, CDR2 FYNNEI, per germline. The CDR3 consists of 17 residues. In nucleotides, the CDR3 is TGTGCCAGCAGTGAATGGGCTAGCGGGGGGACCTACAATGAGCAGTTCTTC. It translates to CASSEWASGGTYNEQFF.

The V call is TRBV6-5, the J call TRBJ2-7; a possible D gene is TRBD2 (5 bases). The CDR3 length is 14 residues. Deletions cut 2 bases from V and 0 bases from J, with 8 bases between. Germline V gene sequence: CDR1 MNHEY, CDR2 SVGAGI. CDR3 sequence: CASSYDGSSYEQYF. The CDR3 bases are TGTGCCAGCAGTTACGATGGGAGCTCCTACGAGCAGTACTTC.

The gene calls are TRBV7-9 and TRBJ2-7; 9 bases align to TRBD2. V gave up 1 base and J gave up 6 bases; unmatched junction bases: 1. This CDR3 contains 13 residues. Looked up from germline, CDR1 is SEHNR and CDR2 is FQNEAQ (reference sequence). CDR3 in amino acids: CASSLGTSAEQYF. The CDR3 DNA reads as TGTGCCAGCAGCTTAGGGACTAGCGCCGAGCAGTACTTC.

The sample holds one count of this clone. The J gene is TRBJ1-3, the V gene TRBV4-2, with a possible D match to TRBD1 (5 bases). V lost 1 base and J lost 3, with 13 bases in between. The germline CDR1 and CDR2 sequences are LGHNA and YNFKEQ. The CDR3 spans 16 residues. CDR3 coding DNA: TGTGCCAGCAGCCAAGCCGTCGGGGGTAGTGGAAACACCATATATTTT. This encodes CASSQAVGGSGNTIYF.

This chain's CDR3 is CASSFGLGRGVGTEAFF. For the CDR3, the DNA is TGTGCCAGCAGTTTCGGTTTGGGCAGGGGAGTCGGCACTGAAGCTTTCTTT. The V gene is TRBV5-6, the J gene TRBJ1-1; tentatively, D is TRBD1 (6 bases). V was shortened by 5 bases and J by 4 bases, with 24 bases between the two germline ends. There are 17 residues in the CDR3. CDR1 and CDR2 from the germline V gene are SGHDT and YYEEEE.

The rearrangement uses TRBV7-2 and TRBJ2-2; D is perhaps TRBD1 or TRBD2 (5 bases each). The CDR3 is made up of 16 amino acids. The V gene's germline CDR1 is SGHTA and CDR2 FQGNSA. Trimming cost V 1 base and J 3 bases, with 12 bases left between them. This chain's CDR3 is CASSLVGTKDTGELFF. As DNA, the CDR3 is TGTGCCAGCAGCTTAGTTGGGACCAAAGACACCGGGGAGCTGTTTTTT.

The rearrangement links TRBV6-6 to TRBJ1-2; 7 nucleotides align to TRBD1. Germline V lookup: CDR1 MNHNY, CDR2 SVGAGI (reference sequence). V was pared by 6 bases and J by 2 bases, with 0 bases of the junction left unmatched. CDR3 length: 12 amino acids. CDR3 protein: CASSRGNYGYTF. CDR3 nucleotide sequence: TGTGCCAGCAGCAGGGGGAACTATGGCTACACCTTC.

This sequence joins TRBV10-1 and TRBJ2-3; D gene ambiguous. The CDR3 consists of 16 residues. V lost 2 bases to trimming and J lost 0 bases, with 12 bases between them. Germline V lookup: CDR1 WNHNN, CDR2 SYGVQD (reference sequence). CDR3 bases: TGCGCCAGCAGTGAGCATCCGGTACCTAGCACAGATACGCAGTATTTT. It encodes CASSEHPVPSTDTQYF.

The rearrangement links TRBV5-6 to TRBJ1-5, with D unresolved. The CDR3 spans 15 residues. The germline CDR1 and CDR2 sequences are SGHDT and YYEEEE. V was cut by 4 bases and J by 0 bases, with 11 bases left in between. CDR3 in amino acids: CASSPGRDSNQPQHF. CDR3 sequence (DNA): TGTGCCAGCAGCCCCGGGAGGGATAGCAATCAGCCCCAGCATTTT. Complete variable domain (other parts from reference TRBV5-6 and TRBJ1-5): DAGVTQSPTHLIKTRGQQVTLRCSPKSGHDTVSWYQQALGQGPQFIFQYYEEEERQRGNFPDRFSGHQFPNYSSELNVNALLLGDSALYLCASSPGRDSNQPQHFGDGTRLSIL.

The chain couples TRBV5-5 to TRBJ2-7, with TRBD2 matching 9 bases. V was pared by 4 bases and J by 1 base, with 9 bases of the junction left unmatched. Germline-derived CDR1 and CDR2 are SGHKS and YYEKEE (reference sequence). The CDR3 is 16 amino acids. CDR3 coding DNA: TGTGCCAGCAGCCGTGAGGGTAGCGGGGGTTCCTACGAGCAGTACTTC. The encoded protein is CASSREGSGGSYEQYF.

J is TRBJ1-5 and V is TRBV12-5; D uncertain. The CDR3 spans 23 residues. The V and J ends lost 0 bases and 6 bases respectively, with 36 bases between them. CDR1 and CDR2 from the germline V gene are LGHNT and FRNRAP. CDR3 DNA: TGTGCTAGTGGTTTGGTCACTCTTAACCCACGGCGTGGGAAAACATCCTGGGGTCAGCCCCAGCATTTT. Encoded protein: CASGLVTLNPRRGKTSWGQPQHF.

V is TRBV10-3 and J is TRBJ2-5; D perhaps matches TRBD1 (5 bases). V was trimmed by 0 bases and J by 1 base, leaving 9 bases between them. The CDR3 spans 15 residues. Germline CDR1 is ENHRY and CDR2 is SYGVKD. The CDR3 loop is CAISESGQFQETQYF. The CDR3 DNA reads TGTGCCATCAGTGAGTCGGGGCAGTTCCAAGAGACCCAGTACTTC.